The 11 T cell receptor beta chains in this list originate from one sample, sequenced in a study of T-cell memory formation after mild COVID-19 (dated by TCRdb to 2020 to 2022). Libraries were constructed by 5' RACE. The reads were generated on an Illumina NovaSeq 6000. In TCRdb, the public reads were trimmed at Q25 with fastp and aligned with MiXCR, with productive beta chains retained. Each CDR3 protein appears once, grouped with its most common genes and DNA. The sample has approximately 490,000 distinct CDR3 sequences on record, around 20% of them singletons. The ten largest account for under 15% of the sample. Sequenced sample: PBMCs or a T cell subset sorted from them (not recorded which). The receptor set was obtained from an adult woman who had mild COVID-19 (a few samples of this study predate the infection). The sample titles of this study are shuffled in the database, so cell type and time point are left out; the donor was told from shared clones.

This clonotype showed up just a few times. The V call is TRBV15, the J call TRBJ2-1; D is perhaps TRBD2 (6 bases). Germline assignment: CDR1 LNHNV and CDR2 YYDKDF (reference sequence). The CDR3 loop spans 16 amino acids. V was cut by 0 bases and J by 1 base, with 10 bases left in between. CDR3: CATSREAGLSYNEQFF. In nucleotides, the CDR3 is TGTGCCACCAGCAGAGAAGCGGGCCTTTCCTACAATGAGCAGTTCTTC.

This chain connects TRBV7-2 to TRBJ2-3; TRBD2 matches at 9 bases. This CDR3 contains 15 residues. The trim removed 3 bases at V and 3 bases at J, leaving 4 bases unmatched. CDR1 SGHTA and CDR2 FQGNSA come from the germline V gene. The CDR3 loop is CASSLLGLATDTQYF. The CDR3 coding sequence is TGTGCCAGCAGCTTGTTAGGACTAGCGACAGATACGCAGTATTTT.

This clonotype has a handful of counts. The V call is TRBV10-3, the J call TRBJ2-1, with 13 bases matching TRBD2. The germline CDR1 and CDR2 sequences are ENHRY and SYGVKD. This CDR3 is 14 amino acids long. With 7 bases clipped from V and 5 bases from J, the junction kept 2 bases outside the gene matches. The CDR3 is CAIKGLAGNNEQFF. The CDR3, as DNA: TGTGCCATCAAGGGACTAGCGGGGAACAATGAGCAGTTCTTC.

This rearrangement joins TRBV5-6 to TRBJ1-2; TRBD1 matches 8 bases. Germline CDR1 reads SGHDT; CDR2 reads YYEEEE. The CDR3 has 15 amino acids. Trimming removed 4 bases from V and 3 bases from J; junction bases left unmatched: 8. DNA of the CDR3: TGTGCCAGCAGCCTCGGACAGGGTCCGTACTATGGCTACACCTTC. Protein sequence: CASSLGQGPYYGYTF. The whole variable domain, filled in from reference TRBV5-6 and TRBJ1-2, reads DAGVTQSPTHLIKTRGQQVTLRCSPKSGHDTVSWYQQALGQGPQFIFQYYEEEERQRGNFPDRFSGHQFPNYSSELNVNALLLGDSALYLCASSLGQGPYYGYTFGSGTRLTVV.

This clonotype has more than one count but fewer than ten. The rearrangement joins TRBV9 to TRBJ2-1, with TRBD2 identical over 11 bases. CDR1 is SGDLS and CDR2 is YYNGEE in the germline V gene. With V trimmed by 0 bases and J by 8 bases, 4 bases remained unmatched. The CDR3 contains 15 residues. CDR3 protein: CASSVALAGAHEQFF. For the CDR3, the DNA is TGTGCCAGCAGCGTAGCACTAGCGGGAGCCCATGAGCAGTTCTTC.

The rearrangement joins TRBV14 to TRBJ1-1, with D tentatively TRBD1 (5 bases). There are 14 residues in the CDR3. Germline CDR1 and CDR2: SGHDN and FVKESK. Trimming removed 0 bases from V and 5 bases from J, with 10 bases in between. CDR3 region: CASSQEVRATEAFF. The CDR3 bases are TGTGCCAGCAGCCAAGAGGTCAGGGCTACTGAAGCTTTCTTT.

The chain is built from TRBV15 and TRBJ2-7; possibly TRBD2 for D (6 bases). The CDR3 is 18 amino acids. Germline CDR1 LNHNV, CDR2 YYDKDF (reference sequence). Trimming removed 0 bases from V and 0 bases from J, with 18 bases in between. Written as DNA, the CDR3 is TGTGCCACCAGCAGAGATCTCCTGCGGGACTTGAACTCCTACGAGCAGTACTTC. Amino acids: CATSRDLLRDLNSYEQYF.

This clonotype has just a few counts. The chain is built from TRBV6-6 and TRBJ2-4; D gene uncertain. Between the trimmed V and J ends, which lost 4 bases and 0 bases, there was a span of 13 bases. This CDR3 region has 16 residues. CDR1 and CDR2 (germline): MNHNY, SVGAGI (reference sequence). The CDR3 DNA follows: TGTGCCAGCAGTTTCGGACGTGGGGTAGCCAAAAACATTCAGTACTTC. Translation gives CASSFGRGVAKNIQYF.

This clonotype was seen only a few times. The V call is TRBV20-1, the J call TRBJ2-3; the D is unclear. Germline assignment: CDR1 DFQATT and CDR2 SNEGSKA (reference sequence). The V end lost 4 bases, the J end lost 3 bases, and 8 bases lay between the germline ends. The CDR3 is 12 residues long. This CDR3 is CSATPRTDTQYF. The DNA for the CDR3 is TGCAGTGCTACCCCTAGGACAGATACGCAGTATTTT.

The rearrangement uses TRBV15 and TRBJ1-2; no definite D call. The CDR3 spans 13 residues. The germline V gene encodes CDR1 LNHNV and CDR2 YYDKDF (reference sequence). The V gene lost 0 bases and the J gene lost 2 bases, with 4 bases spanning the gap. The CDR3 region is CATSRDGNYGYTF. CDR3 DNA: TGTGCCACCAGCAGAGACGGGAACTATGGCTACACCTTC. Filled out from reference TRBV15 and TRBJ1-2, the complete variable domain reads DAMVIQNPRYQVTQFGKPVTLSCSQTLNHNVMYWYQQKSSQAPKLLFHYYDKDFNNEADTPDNFQSRRPNTSFCFLDIRSPGLGDTAMYLCATSRDGNYGYTFGSGTRLTVV.

The chain couples TRBV5-1 to TRBJ2-2, with 8 nucleotides matching TRBD2. CDR1 is SGHRS and CDR2 is YFSETQ in the germline V gene. CDR3 size: 17 residues. The V segment lost 1 base and the J segment 1 base; nucleotides outside the gene matches: 6. Here the CDR3 DNA reads TGCGCCAGCAGCTTGTTTCTAGCGGGTCTGAACACCGGGGAGCTGTTTTTT. Encoded protein: CASSLFLAGLNTGELFF.